The next 6 T cell receptor beta chains were all read from a single sample in a study of graft-versus-host responses after intestinal transplantation. Clones were read by immunoSEQ multiplex PCR, and TCRdb kept only the in-frame ones, dropping some. The top ten hold approximately 0.17% of the sample, which has over 80,000 clones, 91% seen once. These receptors lack a known antigen. Specimen: unstimulated CD4+ T cells sorted from spleen or lymph node cells, collected before transplant. These receptor sequences come from a human donor who was the organ donor for an intestinal transplant.

The chain couples TRBV10-3 to TRBJ2-7, with 9 bases that match TRBD1. CDR1 is ENHRY and CDR2 is SYGVKD in the germline V gene. The CDR3 has 12 residues. The V segment lost 6 bases and the J segment 3 bases; nucleotides outside the gene matches: 0. Written as DNA, the CDR3 is TGTGCCATCAGGACAGGGGGCTACGAGCAGTACTTC. Translation gives CAIRTGGYEQYF.

The gene calls are TRBV4-2 and TRBJ1-2, with 7 bases that match TRBD1. There are 16 residues in the CDR3. Germline V CDR1 and CDR2: LGHNA, YNFKEQ. With 1 base clipped from V and 8 bases from J, the junction kept 13 bases outside the gene matches. CDR3 protein: CASSQVGAGGEGGYTF. CDR3 in DNA: TGTGCCAGCAGCCAAGTTGGGGCAGGGGGAGAGGGAGGCTACACCTTC.

The CDR3, as DNA: TGTGCCAGCAGCTTGAGGAGCGGCGCACAAGAGACCCAGTACTTC. Residues: CASSLRSGAQETQYF. This chain joins TRBV5-6 and TRBJ2-5, with a possible D match to TRBD2 (5 bases). This CDR3 has 15 residues. Trimming pared 1 base from V and 2 bases from J, leaving 12 bases between. The germline V gene has CDR1 SGHDT and CDR2 YYEEEE.

The chain combines TRBV30 with TRBJ2-7; D might be TRBD1 (6 bases). CDR3 length: 14 amino acids. Germline assignment: CDR1 GTSNPN and CDR2 SVGIG (reference sequence). Trimming took 3 bases from V and 7 from J, leaving 19 bases between them. CDR3 region: CAWRGRQGRGEQYF. For the CDR3, the DNA is TGTGCCTGGAGGGGTCGGCAGGGGAGAGGGGAGCAGTACTTC.

This chain uses TRBV18 with TRBJ2-7, with 11 bases that match TRBD2. Germline V gives CDR1 KGHSH, CDR2 LQKENI. V dropped 1 base and J dropped 3; count of bases not matched to a gene: 2. This CDR3 has 15 amino acids. CDR3 residues: CASSPLTSGNYEQYF. The CDR3 bases are TGTGCCAGCTCACCACTGACTAGCGGGAACTACGAGCAGTACTTC.

This sequence joins TRBV7-9 and TRBJ1-3; D is perhaps TRBD1 (5 bases). The V and J ends lost 7 bases and 0 bases respectively, with 19 bases between them. Germline V gives CDR1 SEHNR, CDR2 FQNEAQ (reference sequence). The CDR3 length is 17 residues. In DNA form, the CDR3 reads TGTGCCAGCACCATCAATAGCAGGGCCTACTCTGGAAACACCATATATTTT. Amino acid sequence: CASTINSRAYSGNTIYF.